This is a list of T cell receptor beta chains from one sample in a study of T cell repertoires in ileal Crohn's disease. Clones were read by immunoSEQ multiplex PCR, and TCRdb kept only the in-frame ones, dropping some. This table has approximately 5,500 clones, about 85% appearing once. The sequencing input was ileal tissue. Receptors originate from an adult with Crohn's disease. Both conserved end residues are trimmed from each CDR3.

TRBV4-2 16 ASSQGPIAGGDTGELF
TRBV7-2 11 ASSLTGADTQY
TRBV5-1 11 ASSFGGDTEAF
TRBV7-2 14 ASSLTGARNNSPLH
TRBV4-2 13 ASSQASGGTDTQY
TRBV6-4 11 ASSELEAGEQY
TRBV11-2 14 ASSRLVAGGNNEQF
TRBV7-2 14 ASSLVEAGGAYGYT
TRBV5-1 12 ASSLQGGTDTQY
TRBV5-4 11 ASSQTGGYGYT
TRBV7-2 12 ASSLFSGKETQY
TRBV11-2 14 ASSLVTGYADTEAF
TRBV30 10 AWKAGGNEQF
TRBV20-1 9 SWRDTGELF
TRBV7-3 13 ASSLMSGSTDTQY
TRBV28 10 ASSRTGYEQY
TRBV10-3 11 AISGGGMDIQY
TRBV9 12 ASSSSKFTGELF
TRBV6-5 12 ASSYQGAGTEAF
TRBV28 11 ASMAGANYEQY
TRBV5-1 12 ASSLARQGTRAF
TRBV4-2 14 ASSQDKAADIYGYT
TRBV30 11 AWSSGLAGGQF
TRBV7-3 11 ASSTSPGTEAF
TRBV2 9 AALGGQGYT
TRBV7-9 12 ASSLGQGNQPQH
TRBV27 13 ASSATSGAYNEQF
TRBV18 14 ASSPVPPRVNQPQH
TRBV7-2 11 ASSLGSLDTQY
TRBV18 11 ASSPQGNYGYT
TRBV28 15 ASSSLDWTRMRDTQY
TRBV6-4 12 ASSDGQGASPLH
TRBV6-1 9 ASIRADTQY
TRBV6-5 13 ASSLTGDSGNTIY
TRBV4-2 14 ASSQDYGQYTYEQY
TRBV5-4 12 ASSLGDRGYEQY
TRBV5-1 13 ASSLEQSLGTEAF
TRBV10-3 13 AIKLAGSSYNEQF
TRBV6-1 12 ASSEEAGGNGYT
TRBV27 12 ASSPTDRVRGYT
TRBV7-3 13 ASRAGTGGYNEQF
TRBV4-1 14 ASSQGSREPYNEQF
TRBV19 13 ASKNSEINTGELF
TRBV6-5 13 ASKTQGAYNSPLH
TRBV7-2 15 ASSLVGTGLGANVLT
TRBV30 12 AWRRNRGTGELF
TRBV28 15 ASSLSRGAGMSYEQY
TRBV2 13 ASTREAFFGNTIY
TRBV7-6 12 ASSLARGKGEQY
TRBV11-2 15 ASSLDLMGGRIDGYT
TRBV29-1 13 SVVRSSGIQETQY
TRBV25-1 10 ASSEYRDEQY
TRBV5-6 13 ASSLQQGSYNEQF
TRBV6-4 12 ASSDSLGAGEQF
TRBV7-3 12 ASRRTVNTGELF
TRBV18 11 ASSRDRQEELF
TRBV5-1 16 ASSLGLTSGGVYNEQF
TRBV28 14 ASSSRLAGNQETQY
TRBV18 12 ASSQTGVGDEQY
TRBV6-5 9 ASNQGGEQY